A single sample is the source of the 3 T cell receptor beta chains below, sequenced in a study of blood T cell repertoires in COVID-19. This table comes from immunoSEQ multiplex PCR, and its TCRdb copy is limited to in-frame clones, with some not included. The sample contains over 200,000 clones, roughly 80% of which appear only once. The specimen sequenced was PBMCs or T cells enriched from blood (not recorded which). Receptor source: a man between 60 and 75 years old who had recovered from COVID-19.

The chain carries TRBV19 and TRBJ2-7; 7 bases line up with TRBD1. The germline CDR1 and CDR2 sequences are LNHDA and SQIVND (reference sequence). V lost 5 bases and J lost 4; bases outside the gene matches: 8. There are 14 residues in the CDR3. The CDR3 protein is CASSAALQGYEQYF. The DNA of the CDR3 is TGTGCCAGTAGTGCGGCTCTACAGGGGTACGAGCAGTACTTC.

This clone has just a few counts. J is TRBJ2-7 and V is TRBV4-1; the match to TRBD1 covers 9 bases. Germline trimming cut 0 bases from V and 5 bases from J; bases unmatched to any gene: 8. The CDR3 is 16 amino acids. Germline CDR1 MGHRA, CDR2 YSYEKL. In DNA, the CDR3 is TGCGCCAGCAGCCAAGATCTGTGGGACAGGGTCAACGAGCAGTACTTC. Its protein is CASSQDLWDRVNEQYF.

The V and J genes are TRBV5-1 and TRBJ2-2; 8 nucleotides match TRBD1. CDR1 and CDR2 (germline): SGHRS, YFSETQ. The CDR3 is 17 residues long. The J segment lost 4 bases and the V segment lost 1 base, leaving 9 bases of the junction unmatched. The CDR3 spells CASSLSGGQGSTGELFF. CDR3 bases: TGCGCCAGCAGCTTGTCAGGAGGACAGGGAAGCACCGGGGAGCTGTTTTTT. The whole variable domain, filled in from reference TRBV5-1 and TRBJ2-2, reads KAGVTQTPRYLIKTRGQQVTLSCSPISGHRSVSWYQQTPGQGLQFLFEYFSETQRNKGNFPGRFSGRQFSNSRSEMNVSTLELGDSALYLCASSLSGGQGSTGELFFGEGSRLTVL.